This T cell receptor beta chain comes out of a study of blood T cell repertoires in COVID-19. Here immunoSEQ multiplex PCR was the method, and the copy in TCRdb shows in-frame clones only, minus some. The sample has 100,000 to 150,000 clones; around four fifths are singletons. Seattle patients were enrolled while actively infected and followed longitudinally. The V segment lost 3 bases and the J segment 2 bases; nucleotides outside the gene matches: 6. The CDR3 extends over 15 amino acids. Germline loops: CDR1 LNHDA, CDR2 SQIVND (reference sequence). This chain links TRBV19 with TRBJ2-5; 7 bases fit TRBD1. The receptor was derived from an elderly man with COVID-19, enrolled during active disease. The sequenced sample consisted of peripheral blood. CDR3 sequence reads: CASSMWTGSQETQYF. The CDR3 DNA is TGTGCCAGTAGTATGTGGACAGGATCTCAAGAGACCCAGTACTTC.